The clone carrying this TCR beta chain was seen a few times. CDR3 length: 14 amino acids. The V end was cut by 2 bases, the J end by 2 bases, with 10 bases between. Germline assignment: CDR1 SGDLS and CDR2 YYNGEE. The primer mix had 60 Vbeta and 13 Jbeta primers. Assay used: immunoSEQ multiplex PCR; TCRdb lists only in-frame clones, some missing. Among over 70,000 clones listed, roughly 79% were seen once. These data come from a study of cytomegalovirus exposure and HLA in healthy donors. This receptor was obtained from a male donor in good health and CMV-seronegative. Sequenced material: PBMCs. V is TRBV9 and J is TRBJ2-5; TRBD2 might be the D (5 bases). The CDR3 DNA reads as TGTGCCAGCAGCGTGGGGAGTTATCAAGAGACCCAGTACTTC. Translation gives CASSVGSYQETQYF.